The sequence of this T cell receptor (beta chain) was determined in a study of blood T cell repertoires in COVID-19. Study information: The United States, Italy and Spain were the sources of the acute and convalescent COVID-19 samples. In each case, the material was cDNA or gDNA derived from T cells, B-cell-depleted T cells, or PBMCs.

Per the study methods: It was from reference gene primer amplification that nucleated cell counts were estimated. The method was immunoSEQ multiplex PCR; TCRdb's version includes in-frame clones alone and lacks a portion of them. The V and J calls and clone size were taken over from that table, and D and trimming were inferred from the DNA. The sample yields roughly 200,000 clones, about 79% seen once. Trimming removed 4 bases from V and 4 bases from J; junction bases left unmatched: 6. Per germline, CDR1 MNHEY and CDR2 SVGAGI. The CDR3 sequence is 14 residues long. Source material: peripheral blood. The chain combines TRBV6-5 with TRBJ2-5; TRBD1 matches 7 bases. This sequence was found in a human donor in a cohort sampled during active COVID-19. DNA for the CDR3: TGTGCCAGCAGTTCGACAGGGTTCGGAGAGACCCAGTACTTC. Its translation: CASSSTGFGETQYF.